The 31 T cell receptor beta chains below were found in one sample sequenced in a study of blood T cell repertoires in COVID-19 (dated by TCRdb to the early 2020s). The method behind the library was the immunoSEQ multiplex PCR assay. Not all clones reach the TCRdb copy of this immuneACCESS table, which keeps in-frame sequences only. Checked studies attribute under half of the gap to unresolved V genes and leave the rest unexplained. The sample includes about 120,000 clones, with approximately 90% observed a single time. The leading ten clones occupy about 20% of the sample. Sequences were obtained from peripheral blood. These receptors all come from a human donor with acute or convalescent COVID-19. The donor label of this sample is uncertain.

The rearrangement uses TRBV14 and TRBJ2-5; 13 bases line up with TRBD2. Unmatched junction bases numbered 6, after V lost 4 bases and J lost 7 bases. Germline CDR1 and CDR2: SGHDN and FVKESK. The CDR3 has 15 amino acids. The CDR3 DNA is TGTGCCAGCAGCCGGACTAGCGGGAGCATTGGGACCCAGTACTTC. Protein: CASSRTSGSIGTQYF.

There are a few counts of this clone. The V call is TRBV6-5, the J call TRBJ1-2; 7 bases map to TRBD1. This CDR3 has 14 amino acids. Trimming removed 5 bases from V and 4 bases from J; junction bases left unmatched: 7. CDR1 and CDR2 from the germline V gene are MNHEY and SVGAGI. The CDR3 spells CASSTRGQSYGYTF. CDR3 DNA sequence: TGTGCCAGCAGTACTAGGGGACAGAGCTATGGCTACACCTTC.

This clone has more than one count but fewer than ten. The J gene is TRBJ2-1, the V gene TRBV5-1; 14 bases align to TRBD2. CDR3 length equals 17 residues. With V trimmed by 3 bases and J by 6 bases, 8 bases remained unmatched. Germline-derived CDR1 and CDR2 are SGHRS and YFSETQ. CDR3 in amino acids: CASSWGTSGRGANEQFF. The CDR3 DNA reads TGCGCCAGCAGCTGGGGGACTAGCGGGAGAGGCGCCAATGAGCAGTTCTTC.

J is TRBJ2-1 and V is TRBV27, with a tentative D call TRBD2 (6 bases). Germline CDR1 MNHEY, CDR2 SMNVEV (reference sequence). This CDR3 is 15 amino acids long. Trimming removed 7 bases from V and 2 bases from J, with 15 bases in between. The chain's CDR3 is CASNSGLSPYNEQFF. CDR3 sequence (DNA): TGTGCCAGCAATTCTGGACTATCTCCCTACAATGAGCAGTTCTTC.

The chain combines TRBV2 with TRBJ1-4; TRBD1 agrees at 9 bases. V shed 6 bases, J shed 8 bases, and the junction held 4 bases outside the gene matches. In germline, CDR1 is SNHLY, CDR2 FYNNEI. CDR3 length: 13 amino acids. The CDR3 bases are TGTGCCAGCAGATGGGACAGGGTGGAAAAACTGTTTTTT. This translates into CASRWDRVEKLFF. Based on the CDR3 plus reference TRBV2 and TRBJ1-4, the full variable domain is EPEVTQTPSHQVTQMGQEVILRCVPISNHLYFYWYRQILGQKVEFLVSFYNNEISEKSEIFDDQFSVERPDGSNFTLKIRSTKLEDSAMYFCASRWDRVEKLFFGSGTQLSVL.

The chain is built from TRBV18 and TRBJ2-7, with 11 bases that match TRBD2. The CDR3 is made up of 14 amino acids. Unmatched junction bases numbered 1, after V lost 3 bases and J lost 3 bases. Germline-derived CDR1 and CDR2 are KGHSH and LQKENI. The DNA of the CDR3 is TGTGCCAGCTCACCTACTAGCGGGGGCTACGAGCAGTACTTC. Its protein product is CASSPTSGGYEQYF.

CDR3 loop: CASTLAGSYNEQFF. For the CDR3, the DNA is TGCGCCAGCACCTTAGCGGGTTCCTACAATGAGCAGTTCTTC. The chain has TRBV5-1 and TRBJ2-1; 7 nucleotides agree with TRBD2. With V trimmed by 6 bases and J by 1 base, 4 bases remained unmatched. The CDR3 covers 14 residues. The germline CDR1 and CDR2 sequences are SGHRS and YFSETQ.

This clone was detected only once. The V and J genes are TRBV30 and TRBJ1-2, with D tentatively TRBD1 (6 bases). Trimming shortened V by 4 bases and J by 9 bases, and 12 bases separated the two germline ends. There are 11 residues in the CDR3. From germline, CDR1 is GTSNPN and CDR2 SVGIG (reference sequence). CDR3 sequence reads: CAWTSRGSYTF. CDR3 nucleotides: TGTGCCTGGACATCAAGGGGGAGCTACACCTTC.

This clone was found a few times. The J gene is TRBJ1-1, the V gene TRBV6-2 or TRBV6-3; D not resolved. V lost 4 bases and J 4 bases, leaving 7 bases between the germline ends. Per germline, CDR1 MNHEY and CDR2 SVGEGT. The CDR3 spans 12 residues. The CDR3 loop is CASSSLSTEAFF. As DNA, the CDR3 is TGTGCCAGCAGTTCTCTCAGCACTGAAGCTTTCTTT.

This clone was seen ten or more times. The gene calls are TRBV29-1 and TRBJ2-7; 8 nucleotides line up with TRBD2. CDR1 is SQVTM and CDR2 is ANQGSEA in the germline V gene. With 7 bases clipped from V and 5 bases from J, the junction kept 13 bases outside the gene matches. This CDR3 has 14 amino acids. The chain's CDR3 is CSAVLSGRVNEQYF. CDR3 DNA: TGCAGCGCGGTTTTGAGCGGGAGAGTCAACGAGCAGTACTTC.

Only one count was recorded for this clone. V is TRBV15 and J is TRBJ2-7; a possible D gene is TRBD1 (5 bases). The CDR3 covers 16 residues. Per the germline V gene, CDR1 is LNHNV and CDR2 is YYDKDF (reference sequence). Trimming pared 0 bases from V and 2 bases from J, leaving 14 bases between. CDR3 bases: TGTGCCACCAGCAGAGATCGGTGGGGCCTCCCCTACGAGCAGTACTTC. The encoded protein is CATSRDRWGLPYEQYF.

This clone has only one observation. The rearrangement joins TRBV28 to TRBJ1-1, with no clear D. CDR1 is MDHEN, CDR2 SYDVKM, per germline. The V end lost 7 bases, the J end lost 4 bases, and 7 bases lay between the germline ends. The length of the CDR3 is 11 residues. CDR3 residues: CASMRVTEAFF. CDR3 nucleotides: TGTGCCAGCATGCGAGTCACTGAAGCTTTCTTT.

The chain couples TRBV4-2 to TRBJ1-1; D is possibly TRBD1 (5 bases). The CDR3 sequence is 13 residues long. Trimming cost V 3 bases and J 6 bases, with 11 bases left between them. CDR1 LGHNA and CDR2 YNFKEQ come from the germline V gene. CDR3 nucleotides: TGTGCCAGCAGCCATGACAGTGAGGCTGAAGCTTTCTTT. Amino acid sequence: CASSHDSEAEAFF.

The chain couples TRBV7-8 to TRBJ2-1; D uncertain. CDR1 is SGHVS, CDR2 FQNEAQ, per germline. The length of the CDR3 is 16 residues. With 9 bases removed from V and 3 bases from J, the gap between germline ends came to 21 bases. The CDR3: CASQSSRNPLYNEQFF. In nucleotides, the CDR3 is TGTGCCAGTCAATCCTCCAGGAACCCTCTCTACAATGAGCAGTTCTTC.

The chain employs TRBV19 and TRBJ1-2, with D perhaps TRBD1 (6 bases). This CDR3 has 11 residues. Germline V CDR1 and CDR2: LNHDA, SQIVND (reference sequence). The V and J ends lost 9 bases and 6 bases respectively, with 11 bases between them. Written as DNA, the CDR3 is TGTGCCAGCGATAGGGGGAATGGCTACACCTTC. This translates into CASDRGNGYTF.

CDR3 residues: CAISSGAETSGSYNEQFF. DNA of the CDR3: TGTGCCATCAGTTCGGGGGCCGAAACTAGCGGATCCTACAATGAGCAGTTCTTC. This sequence joins TRBV10-3 and TRBJ2-1; 8 positions agree with TRBD2. The CDR3 sequence is 18 residues long. Trimming removed 5 bases from V and 1 base from J; junction bases left unmatched: 13. Germline CDR1 ENHRY, CDR2 SYGVKD.

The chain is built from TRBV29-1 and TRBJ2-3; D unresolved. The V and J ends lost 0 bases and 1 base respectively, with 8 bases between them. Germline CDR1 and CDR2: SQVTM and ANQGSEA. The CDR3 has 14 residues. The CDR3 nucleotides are TGCAGCGTTGAAGAAAGGCAGGGCACAGATACGCAGTATTTT. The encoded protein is CSVEERQGTDTQYF.

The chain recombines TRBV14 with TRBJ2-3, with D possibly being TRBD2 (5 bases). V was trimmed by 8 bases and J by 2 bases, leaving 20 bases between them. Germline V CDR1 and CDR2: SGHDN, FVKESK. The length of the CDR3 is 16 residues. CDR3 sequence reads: CASLAPSGRVTDTQYF. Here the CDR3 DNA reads TGTGCCAGCCTGGCGCCCAGCGGACGCGTCACAGATACGCAGTATTTT.

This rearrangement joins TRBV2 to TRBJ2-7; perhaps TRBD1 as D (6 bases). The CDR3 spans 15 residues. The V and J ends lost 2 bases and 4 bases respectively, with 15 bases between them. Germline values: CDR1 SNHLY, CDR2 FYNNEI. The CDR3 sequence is CASSEMVTGIYEQYF. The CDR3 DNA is TGTGCCAGCAGTGAAATGGTGACAGGTATTTACGAGCAGTACTTC.

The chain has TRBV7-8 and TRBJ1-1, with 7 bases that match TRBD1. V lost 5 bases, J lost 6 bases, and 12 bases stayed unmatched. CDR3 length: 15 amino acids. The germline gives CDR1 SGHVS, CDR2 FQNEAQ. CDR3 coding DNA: TGTGCCAGCAGCCGAATTAACAGGGGATTCGCTGAAGCTTTCTTT. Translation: CASSRINRGFAEAFF. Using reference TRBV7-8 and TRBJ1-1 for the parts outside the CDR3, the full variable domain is GAGVSQSPRYKVAKRGQDVALRCDPISGHVSLFWYQQALGQGPEFLTYFQNEAQLDKSGLPSDRFFAERPEGSVSTLKIQRTQQEDSAVYLCASSRINRGFAEAFFGQGTRLTVV.

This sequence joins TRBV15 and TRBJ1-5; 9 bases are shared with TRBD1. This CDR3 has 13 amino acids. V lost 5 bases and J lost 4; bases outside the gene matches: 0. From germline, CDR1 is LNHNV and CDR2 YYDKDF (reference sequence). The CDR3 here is CATSGTGNQPQHF. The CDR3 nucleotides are TGTGCCACCAGCGGGACAGGGAATCAGCCCCAGCATTTT.

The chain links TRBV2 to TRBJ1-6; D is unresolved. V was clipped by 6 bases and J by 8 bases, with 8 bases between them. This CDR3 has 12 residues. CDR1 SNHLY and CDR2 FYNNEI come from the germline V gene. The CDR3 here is CASSGLDSPLHF. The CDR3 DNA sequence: TGTGCCAGCAGCGGACTCGATTCACCCCTCCACTTT.

In DNA form, the CDR3 reads TGCGCCAGCAGCCAAGACGTAGGTCTAGCGGGTTTCTCTAGCACAGATACGCAGTATTTT. It is translated as CASSQDVGLAGFSSTDTQYF. The genes are TRBV4-3 and TRBJ2-3; 8 bases align to TRBD2. The CDR3 spans 20 residues. Germline assignment: CDR1 LGHNA and CDR2 YSLEER. With 0 bases clipped from V and 0 bases from J, the junction kept 14 bases outside the gene matches.

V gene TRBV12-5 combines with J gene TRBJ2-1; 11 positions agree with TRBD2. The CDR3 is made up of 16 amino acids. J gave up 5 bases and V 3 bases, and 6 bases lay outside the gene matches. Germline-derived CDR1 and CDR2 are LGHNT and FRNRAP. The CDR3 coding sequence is TGTGCTAGTGGTTTCCTAGCGGGGGGTCCAAACAATGAGCAGTTCTTC. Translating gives CASGFLAGGPNNEQFF.

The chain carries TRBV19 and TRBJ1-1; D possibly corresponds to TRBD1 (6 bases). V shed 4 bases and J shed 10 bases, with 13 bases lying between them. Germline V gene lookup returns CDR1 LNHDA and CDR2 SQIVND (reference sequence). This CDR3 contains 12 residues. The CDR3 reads CASSNQGRGAFF. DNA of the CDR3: TGTGCCAGTAGTAACCAGGGCAGGGGAGCTTTCTTT.

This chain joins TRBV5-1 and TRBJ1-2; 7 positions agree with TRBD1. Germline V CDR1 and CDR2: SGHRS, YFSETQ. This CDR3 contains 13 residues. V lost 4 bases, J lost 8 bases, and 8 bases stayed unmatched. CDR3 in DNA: TGCGCCAGCAGCGGGGACAGCTTTGGGGGCTACACCTTC. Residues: CASSGDSFGGYTF. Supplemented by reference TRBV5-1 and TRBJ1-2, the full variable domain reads KAGVTQTPRYLIKTRGQQVTLSCSPISGHRSVSWYQQTPGQGLQFLFEYFSETQRNKGNFPGRFSGRQFSNSRSEMNVSTLELGDSALYLCASSGDSFGGYTFGSGTRLTVV.

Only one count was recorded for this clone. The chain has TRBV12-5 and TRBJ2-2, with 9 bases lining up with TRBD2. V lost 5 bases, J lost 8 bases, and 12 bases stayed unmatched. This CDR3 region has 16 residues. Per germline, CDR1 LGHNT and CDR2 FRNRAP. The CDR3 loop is CASGAREAGGVGELFF. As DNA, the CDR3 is TGTGCTAGTGGTGCCCGAGAAGCGGGGGGAGTGGGGGAGCTGTTTTTT.

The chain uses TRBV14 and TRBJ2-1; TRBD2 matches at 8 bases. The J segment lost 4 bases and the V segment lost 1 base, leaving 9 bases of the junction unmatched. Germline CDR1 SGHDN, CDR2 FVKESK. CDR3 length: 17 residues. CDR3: CASSQGKGGGPYNEQFF. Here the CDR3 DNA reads TGTGCCAGCAGCCAAGGAAAGGGCGGGGGGCCGTACAATGAGCAGTTCTTC.

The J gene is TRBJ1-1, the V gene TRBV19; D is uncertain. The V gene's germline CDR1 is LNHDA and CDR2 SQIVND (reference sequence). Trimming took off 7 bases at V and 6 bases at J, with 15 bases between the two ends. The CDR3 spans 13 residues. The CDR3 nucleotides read TGTGCCAGTAACACTGGAGGGTTCCCTGAAGCTTTCTTT. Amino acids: CASNTGGFPEAFF. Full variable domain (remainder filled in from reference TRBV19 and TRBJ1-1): DGGITQSPKYLFRKEGQNVTLSCEQNLNHDAMYWYRQDPGQGLRLIYYSQIVNDFQKGDIAEGYSVSREKKESFPLTVTSAQKNPTAFYLCASNTGGFPEAFFGQGTRLTVV.

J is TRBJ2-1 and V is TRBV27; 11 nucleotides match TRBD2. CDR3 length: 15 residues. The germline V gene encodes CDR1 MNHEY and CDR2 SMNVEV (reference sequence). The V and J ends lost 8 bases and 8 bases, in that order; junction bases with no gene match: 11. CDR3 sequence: CASGVRLAGLYEQFF. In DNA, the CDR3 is TGTGCCAGCGGAGTGAGACTAGCGGGATTATATGAGCAGTTCTTC.

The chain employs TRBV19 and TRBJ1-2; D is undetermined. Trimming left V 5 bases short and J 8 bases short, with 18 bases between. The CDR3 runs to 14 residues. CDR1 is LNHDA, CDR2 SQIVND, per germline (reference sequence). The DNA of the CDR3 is TGTGCCAGTAGTCAAAATGGGCCCCCGGCGGGCTACACCTTC. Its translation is CASSQNGPPAGYTF.